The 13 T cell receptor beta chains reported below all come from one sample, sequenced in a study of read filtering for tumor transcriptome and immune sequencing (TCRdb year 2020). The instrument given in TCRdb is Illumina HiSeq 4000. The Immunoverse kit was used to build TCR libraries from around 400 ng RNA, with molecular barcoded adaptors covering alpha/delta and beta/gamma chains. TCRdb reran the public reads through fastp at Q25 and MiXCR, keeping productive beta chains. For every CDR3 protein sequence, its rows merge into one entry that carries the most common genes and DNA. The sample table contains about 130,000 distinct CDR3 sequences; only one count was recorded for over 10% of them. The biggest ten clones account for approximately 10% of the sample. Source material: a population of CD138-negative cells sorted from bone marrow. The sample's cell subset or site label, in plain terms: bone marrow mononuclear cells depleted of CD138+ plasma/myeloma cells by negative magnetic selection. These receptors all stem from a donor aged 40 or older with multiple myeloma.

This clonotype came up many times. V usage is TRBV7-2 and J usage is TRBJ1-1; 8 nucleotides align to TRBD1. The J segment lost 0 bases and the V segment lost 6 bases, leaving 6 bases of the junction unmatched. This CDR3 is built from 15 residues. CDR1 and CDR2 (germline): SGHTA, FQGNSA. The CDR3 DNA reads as TGTGCCAGCAGATCACAGGGGGGATTGAACACTGAAGCTTTCTTT. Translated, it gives CASRSQGGLNTEAFF.

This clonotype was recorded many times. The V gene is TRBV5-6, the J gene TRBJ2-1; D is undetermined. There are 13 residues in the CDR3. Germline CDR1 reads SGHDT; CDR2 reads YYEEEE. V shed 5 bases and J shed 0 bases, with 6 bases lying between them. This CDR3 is CASRGNSYNEQFF. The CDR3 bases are TGTGCCAGCAGAGGGAACTCCTACAATGAGCAGTTCTTC.

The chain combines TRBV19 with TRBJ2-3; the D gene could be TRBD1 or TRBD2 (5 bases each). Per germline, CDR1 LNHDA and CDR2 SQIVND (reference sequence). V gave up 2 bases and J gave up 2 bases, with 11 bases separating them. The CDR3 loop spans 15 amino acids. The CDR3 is CASSIKGTLTDTQYF. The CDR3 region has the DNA TGTGCCAGTAGTATAAAGGGGACCCTCACAGATACGCAGTATTTT.

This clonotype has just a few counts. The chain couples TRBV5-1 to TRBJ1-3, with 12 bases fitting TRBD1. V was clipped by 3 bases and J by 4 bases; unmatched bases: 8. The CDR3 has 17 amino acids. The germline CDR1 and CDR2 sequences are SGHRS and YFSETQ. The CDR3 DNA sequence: TGCGCCAGCAGCTCAGGGACAGGGGGCTCCCGGGGAAACACCATATATTTT. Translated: CASSSGTGGSRGNTIYF.

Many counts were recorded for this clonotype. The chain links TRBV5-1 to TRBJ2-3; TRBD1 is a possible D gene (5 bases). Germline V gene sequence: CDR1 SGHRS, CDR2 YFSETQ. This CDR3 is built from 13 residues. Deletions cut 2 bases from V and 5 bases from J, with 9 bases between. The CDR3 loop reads CASSFEGEDTQYF. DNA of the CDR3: TGCGCCAGCAGCTTTGAAGGGGAAGATACGCAGTATTTT.

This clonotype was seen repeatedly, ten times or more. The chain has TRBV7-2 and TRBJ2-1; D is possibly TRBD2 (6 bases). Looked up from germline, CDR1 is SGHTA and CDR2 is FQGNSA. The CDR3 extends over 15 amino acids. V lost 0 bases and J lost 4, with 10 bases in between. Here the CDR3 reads CASSLARDGYNEQFF. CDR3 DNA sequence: TGTGCCAGCAGCTTAGCGCGGGACGGATACAATGAGCAGTTCTTC.

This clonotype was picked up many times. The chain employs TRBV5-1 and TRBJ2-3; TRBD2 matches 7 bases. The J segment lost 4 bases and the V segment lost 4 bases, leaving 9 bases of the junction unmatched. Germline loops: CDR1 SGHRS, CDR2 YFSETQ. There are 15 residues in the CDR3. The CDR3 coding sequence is TGCGCCAGCAGCCGGGCGGCGGGAGTCCCAGATACGCAGTATTTT. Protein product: CASSRAAGVPDTQYF.

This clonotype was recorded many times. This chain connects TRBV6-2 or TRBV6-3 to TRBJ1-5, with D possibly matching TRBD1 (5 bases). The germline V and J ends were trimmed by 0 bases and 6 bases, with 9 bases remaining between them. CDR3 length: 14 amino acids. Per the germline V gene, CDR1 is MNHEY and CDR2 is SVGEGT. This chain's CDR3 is CASSYSRGSQPQHF. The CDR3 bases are TGTGCCAGCAGTTACTCGAGGGGTAGTCAGCCCCAGCATTTT.

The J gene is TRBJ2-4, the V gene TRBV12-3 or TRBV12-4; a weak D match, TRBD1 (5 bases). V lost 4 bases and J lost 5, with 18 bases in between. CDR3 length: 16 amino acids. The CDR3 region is CASSSVSRGRENIQYF. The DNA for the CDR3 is TGTGCCAGCAGTTCAGTTTCTAGAGGCAGGGAAAACATTCAGTACTTC.

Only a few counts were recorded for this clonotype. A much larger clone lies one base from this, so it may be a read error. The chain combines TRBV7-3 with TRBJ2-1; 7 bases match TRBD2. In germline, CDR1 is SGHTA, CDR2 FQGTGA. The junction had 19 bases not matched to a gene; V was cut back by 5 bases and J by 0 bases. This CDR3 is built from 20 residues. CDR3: CASSPETLMGGKSSYNEQFF. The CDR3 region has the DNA TGTGCCAGCAGCCCCGAGACACTTATGGGGGGGAAAAGCTCCTACAATGAGCAGTTCTTC.

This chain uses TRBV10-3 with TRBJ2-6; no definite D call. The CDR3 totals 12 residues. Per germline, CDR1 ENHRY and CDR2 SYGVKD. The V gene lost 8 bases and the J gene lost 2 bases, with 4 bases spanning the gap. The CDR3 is CAIRTGANVLTF. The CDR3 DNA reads TGTGCCATCCGGACTGGGGCCAACGTCCTGACTTTC.

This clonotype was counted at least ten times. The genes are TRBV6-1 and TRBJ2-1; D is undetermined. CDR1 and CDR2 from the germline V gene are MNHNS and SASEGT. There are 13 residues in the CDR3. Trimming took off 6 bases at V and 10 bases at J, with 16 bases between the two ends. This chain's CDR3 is CASSDPTKEEQFF. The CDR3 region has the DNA TGTGCCAGCAGCGATCCAACAAAGGAGGAGCAGTTCTTC.

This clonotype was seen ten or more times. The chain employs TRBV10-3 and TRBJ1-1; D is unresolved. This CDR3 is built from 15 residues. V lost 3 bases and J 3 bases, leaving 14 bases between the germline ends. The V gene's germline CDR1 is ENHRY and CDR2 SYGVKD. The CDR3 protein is CAISDNMYGDTEAFF. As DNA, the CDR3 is TGTGCCATCAGTGATAATATGTACGGGGACACTGAAGCTTTCTTT.